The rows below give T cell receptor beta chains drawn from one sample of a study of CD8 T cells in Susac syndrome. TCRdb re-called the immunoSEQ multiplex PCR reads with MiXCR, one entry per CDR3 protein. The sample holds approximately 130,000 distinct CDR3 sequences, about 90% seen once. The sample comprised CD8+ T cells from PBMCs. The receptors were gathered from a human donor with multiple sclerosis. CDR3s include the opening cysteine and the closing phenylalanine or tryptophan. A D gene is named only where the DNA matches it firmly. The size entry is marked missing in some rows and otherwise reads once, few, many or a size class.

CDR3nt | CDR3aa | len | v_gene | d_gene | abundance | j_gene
TGTGCCAGCAGCCAGGTGGGTGAGCAGTTCTTC | CASSQVGEQFF | 11 | TRBV14 | NA | NA | TRBJ2-1
TGTGCCAGCAGCCCTCACCAGGGGGGCCGGGAGCAGTTCTTC | CASSPHQGGREQFF | 14 | TRBV12-3/TRBV12-4 | NA | NA | TRBJ2-1
TGTGCCAGTTCTAGCGGACCGAACACCGGGGAGCTGTTTTTT | CASSSGPNTGELFF | 14 | TRBV10-3 | TRBD2 | NA | TRBJ2-2
TGTGCCAGTCTCGGTAAAAGGAACACTGAAGCTTTCTTT | CASLGKRNTEAFF | 13 | TRBV7-8 | NA | once | TRBJ1-1
TGTGCCAGCAGCCAGGGCGGGCCCGGCTACACCTTC | CASSQGGPGYTF | 12 | TRBV4-2 | NA | NA | TRBJ1-2
TGTGCCAGCAGCCAAGGAGCTACCAGTGAGGATGAGCAGTTCTTC | CASSQGATSEDEQFF | 15 | TRBV3-1 | NA | NA | TRBJ2-1
TGTGCCAGCCTCAGGGTCTACGAGCAGTACTTC | CASLRVYEQYF | 11 | TRBV2 | NA | NA | TRBJ2-7
TGTGCCAGCAGTTACAGGGGACAAGCCACAGATACGCAGTATTTT | CASSYRGQATDTQYF | 15 | TRBV6-2/TRBV6-3 | NA | NA | TRBJ2-3
TGTGCCAGTAGGGTCGGTTACACTGAAGCTTTCTTT | CASRVGYTEAFF | 12 | TRBV19 | NA | NA | TRBJ1-1
TGTGCCAGCAGCTCGGGAGGGCCCTCCGGCGAGCAGTACTTC | CASSSGGPSGEQYF | 14 | TRBV7-2 | TRBD2 | NA | TRBJ2-7
TGTGCCAGCAAGATGACTAGCGGGAGGGGGGATGAGCAGTTCTTC | CASKMTSGRGDEQFF | 15 | TRBV5-6 | TRBD2 | NA | TRBJ2-1
TGTGCCAGCCAAATCATGAACACTGAAGCTTTCTTT | CASQIMNTEAFF | 12 | TRBV2 | NA | NA | TRBJ1-1
TGTGCCTGGAGTGGGCACCCTAGCGGGTCAAACGGGGAGACCCAGTACTTC | CAWSGHPSGSNGETQYF | 17 | TRBV30 | TRBD2 | NA | TRBJ2-5
TGTGCCAGCAGCTTGGAAGGGACAGGGTATCTTGGAAACACCATATATTTT | CASSLEGTGYLGNTIYF | 17 | TRBV5-6 | TRBD1 | NA | TRBJ1-3
TGTGCCAGCAGCCTTAAGGTGGTCTACAATGAGCAGTTCTTC | CASSLKVVYNEQFF | 14 | TRBV27 | NA | once | TRBJ2-1
TGTGCCAGCAGCCACGGGGACAAACTCTTTGACACAGATACGCAGTATTTT | CASSHGDKLFDTDTQYF | 17 | TRBV14 | NA | NA | TRBJ2-3
TGTGCCAGCAGCTTGTATGCGGGACTAGCCTCCCATGAGCAGTTCTTC | CASSLYAGLASHEQFF | 16 | TRBV7-9 | TRBD2 | NA | TRBJ2-1
TGCAGTGCTAGAGGCATGCGACAGGGTCCTCCGGAGACCCAGTACTTC | CSARGMRQGPPETQYF | 16 | TRBV20-1 | TRBD1 | NA | TRBJ2-5
TGTGCCAGCAGTCTACCCCGGGAGACCCAGTACTTC | CASSLPRETQYF | 12 | TRBV12-3/TRBV12-4 | NA | once | TRBJ2-5
TGTGCCAGCACTGACGGAGCGAACACCGGGGAGCTGTTTTTT | CASTDGANTGELFF | 14 | TRBV27 | NA | NA | TRBJ2-2
TGCAGTGCTAGGATGACAGTGAACACTGAAGCTTTCTTT | CSARMTVNTEAFF | 13 | TRBV20-1 | NA | NA | TRBJ1-1
TGTGCCAGCAGTCCTCAGGGTATCACTGAAGCTTTCTTT | CASSPQGITEAFF | 13 | TRBV27 | NA | few | TRBJ1-1
TGTGCCAGCCTTGGGGGGACCGGGGAGCTGTTTTTT | CASLGGTGELFF | 12 | TRBV3-1 | NA | NA | TRBJ2-2
TGTGCCAGCAGCGTAGAGGGGTCTTTAGCGCAGTATTTT | CASSVEGSLAQYF | 13 | TRBV9 | NA | NA | TRBJ2-3
TGCAGTGCTAGCGATTACAATGAGCAGTTCTTC | CSASDYNEQFF | 11 | TRBV20-1 | NA | NA | TRBJ2-1
TGTGCCAGCAGCTACCCCCGGGGTGGGAGGGAGACAGATACGCAGTATTTT | CASSYPRGGRETDTQYF | 17 | TRBV7-2 | TRBD2 | NA | TRBJ2-3
TGTGCCAGCAGTGAAATATGGGGCAATCAGCCCCAGCATTTT | CASSEIWGNQPQHF | 14 | TRBV6-1 | NA | few | TRBJ1-5
TGTGCCATCGGACAGGGTACTGAAGCTTTCTTT | CAIGQGTEAFF | 11 | TRBV25-1 | TRBD1 | NA | TRBJ1-1
TGTGCCAGCAGCGTATTAAGGGTTGCGACTGAAGCTTTCTTT | CASSVLRVATEAFF | 14 | TRBV9 | NA | NA | TRBJ1-1
TGTGCCAGTAGTATAGAGGGTTGGACTGAAGCTTTCTTT | CASSIEGWTEAFF | 13 | TRBV19 | NA | NA | TRBJ1-1
TGTGCCAGCAGCCAAGGGGGGCCTTCCTACAATGAGCAGTTCTTC | CASSQGGPSYNEQFF | 15 | TRBV27 | NA | NA | TRBJ2-1
TGTGCCAGCAGTCCCTACGGTAGCACGAACACCGGGGAGCTGTTTTTT | CASSPYGSTNTGELFF | 16 | TRBV28 | NA | NA | TRBJ2-2
TGTGCCAGCAGTTCCGCCCCAGACAGGGTGGATGAAGCTTTCTTT | CASSSAPDRVDEAFF | 15 | TRBV6-5 | TRBD1 | NA | TRBJ1-1
TGTGCCAGCAGCTTAGCGCTAGGACAGCGAACCTACGAGCAGTACTTC | CASSLALGQRTYEQYF | 16 | TRBV7-9 | NA | NA | TRBJ2-7
TGTGCCAGCTCACCAGAAGGGGTCTCTGAAGCTTTCTTT | CASSPEGVSEAFF | 13 | TRBV18 | NA | NA | TRBJ1-1
TGTGCCAGCAGCTTCTTGGTTGGGGAGCTGTTTTTT | CASSFLVGELFF | 12 | TRBV13 | NA | few | TRBJ2-2
TGCAGTGCCGAGGAGGCCTTGGTGAATTCACCCCTCCACTTT | CSAEEALVNSPLHF | 14 | TRBV20-1 | NA | NA | TRBJ1-6
TGTGCCAGCAGCGCATTAAAGACAGGGGCGGAGACCCAGTACTTC | CASSALKTGAETQYF | 15 | TRBV7-2 | TRBD1 | NA | TRBJ2-5
TGCGCCAGCAGCCAAGAGTGGGGGACGACCTACGAGCAGTACTTC | CASSQEWGTTYEQYF | 15 | TRBV4-3 | NA | NA | TRBJ2-7
TGTGCCAGCAGCTTACTTCTGACAGCAGGATCACCCCTCCACTTT | CASSLLLTAGSPLHF | 15 | TRBV11-2 | NA | once | TRBJ1-6
TGTGCCAGCAGCTCCGGACTTTACACCGGGGAGCTGTTTTTT | CASSSGLYTGELFF | 14 | TRBV11-2 | NA | NA | TRBJ2-2
TGTGCCAGCAGGGGGTTTTCCTACGAGCAGTACTTC | CASRGFSYEQYF | 12 | TRBV6-5 | NA | NA | TRBJ2-7
TGCGCCAGCAGCTGGATGGGGCAGGGGATCGGCTACACCTTC | CASSWMGQGIGYTF | 14 | TRBV5-1 | NA | NA | TRBJ1-2
TGCGCCAGCAGCTTGGCGGAGCTCTACAATGAGCAGTTCTTC | CASSLAELYNEQFF | 14 | TRBV5-1 | NA | NA | TRBJ2-1
TGCAGTGCTAGAGATCTGTTTTCGACCGGCGGCTACGAGCAGTACTTC | CSARDLFSTGGYEQYF | 16 | TRBV20-1 | NA | NA | TRBJ2-7
TGTGCCAGCAGCCGTGGGGGGGGGAGGCTGGAGACCCAGTACTTC | CASSRGGGRLETQYF | 15 | TRBV12-3/TRBV12-4 | TRBD2 | once | TRBJ2-5
TGCAGCGCGCTCGACCCAGGCCTCGAGCAGTACTTC | CSALDPGLEQYF | 12 | TRBV29-1 | NA | once | TRBJ2-7
TGTGCCAGCAGCTTAGAGCCCTGGGAGGGCGGGAGGACGTACGAGCAGTACTTC | CASSLEPWEGGRTYEQYF | 18 | TRBV7-9 | TRBD2 | NA | TRBJ2-7